This T cell receptor beta chain was identified during a study of CD8+ T cells in alopecia areata. For the study at large: Those patients who were treated received oral tofacitinib, which was given at 5 to 10 mg twice daily for moderate-to-severe alopecia areata. Tofacitinib therapy took 6 to 18 months; 6 months off drug came after. Study observations and caveats: Relative to mice, TCR sharing across patients was less clear, a difference possibly HLA-related.

About this clone itself: The antigen remains undetermined.

V was pared by 0 bases and J by 0 bases, with 8 bases between. CDR3 length: 16 residues. CDR1 and CDR2 from the germline V gene are SGHTA and FQGTGA. The sequencing template was cDNA reverse transcribed from extracted RNA. The method was immunoSEQ multiplex PCR; TCRdb's version includes in-frame clones alone and lacks a portion of them. The data hold 200,000 to 250,000 clones, with around 62% observed a single time. CD4+ and CD8+ T cells were sorted from PBMCs. The receptor was derived from a human donor with alopecia areata. The sequencing used CD4+ T cells sorted from blood, collected at week 0. The rearrangement links TRBV7-3 to TRBJ2-2; D is possibly TRBD1 (5 bases). The CDR3, as DNA: TGTGCCAGCAGCTTAACCCCAGGGTCGAACACCGGGGAGCTGTTTTTT. Translation gives CASSLTPGSNTGELFF.